Listed below are T cell receptor beta chains from one sample, sequenced in a study of pediatric ulcerative colitis. Data came from immunoSEQ multiplex PCR; TCRdb stores just in-frame clones and leaves some out. The sample consists of about 15,000 clones, approximately 69% of them appearing once. The sample consisted of gut tissue. All receptors derive from a girl aged 10-17 years with moderate ulcerative colitis. Both conserved end residues are part of each CDR3.

CDR3 protein | J gene | V gene
CASSYSGANVLTF | TRBJ2-6 | TRBV7-8
CASKKGSQPQHF | TRBJ1-5 | TRBV19
CASSLTAKVNTGELFF | TRBJ2-2 | TRBV5-1
CASSLTGTHNEQFF | TRBJ2-1 | TRBV7-2
CASSLTNSGNTIYF | TRBJ1-3 | TRBV11-2
CASSPPGSNTGELFF | TRBJ2-2 | TRBV7-3
CASSARDRGGYTQYF | TRBJ2-3 | TRBV5-4
CASRPTGGEQFF | TRBJ2-1 | TRBV11-2
CASSRRSVLYNEQFF | TRBJ2-1 | TRBV7-9
CASSRTGYLSGANVLTF | TRBJ2-6 | TRBV7-3
CASSLGADTQYF | TRBJ2-3 | TRBV7-9
CASSQNTGELFF | TRBJ2-2 | TRBV5-4
CASRGGYSNQPQHF | TRBJ1-5 | TRBV2
CASSLASMAGTYEQYF | TRBJ2-7 | TRBV7-2
CASSYSRGSTDTQYF | TRBJ2-3 | TRBV6-6
CASLPGHRCFYGYTF | TRBJ1-2 | TRBV6-1
CATSRANSPLHF | TRBJ1-6 | TRBV15
CSVAGVGSWGETQYF | TRBJ2-5 | TRBV29-1
CASSLAQGNEKLFF | TRBJ1-4 | TRBV7-9
CASSALSFGPSGDSGNTIYF | TRBJ1-3 | TRBV6-1